What follows is one T cell receptor beta chain and its context. The CDR3 spans 11 residues. V was cut by 4 bases and J by 11 bases, with 11 bases left in between. TCRdb's copy holds only in-frame clones and misses some; the assay was immunoSEQ multiplex PCR. The sample contains a few hundred thousand clones, approximately 83% of which appear only once. The sample belongs to a study of blood T cell repertoires in COVID-19. The origin of this receptor is a man in his thirties or forties who had recovered from COVID-19. Sequencing was carried out using PBMCs or T cells enriched from blood (not recorded which). This chain uses TRBV12-3 or TRBV12-4 with TRBJ1-1, with D perhaps matching TRBD1 (5 bases). The CDR3 protein is CASSSGTYAFF. Written as DNA, the CDR3 is TGTGCCAGCAGTTCGGGGACTTACGCTTTCTTT.